The 2 T cell receptor beta chains presented below share a single source sample, sequenced in a study of T cell responses to AZD1222 COVID-19 vaccine. Using immunoSEQ multiplex PCR, the repertoire was profiled, and TCRdb retains in-frame clones only, with some absent. The sample contains roughly 150,000 clones, approximately 90% of which appear only once. The sequencing used peripheral blood, collected 28 days after the second AZD1222 dose. These receptors were collected from an adult who received the AZD1222 COVID-19 vaccine.

The chain combines TRBV3-1 (or the pseudogene TRBV3-2) with TRBJ1-3; weak D call: TRBD1 (5 bases). Germline V gene lookup returns CDR1 LGHDT and CDR2 YNNKEL (reference sequence). This CDR3 is 13 amino acids long. V was cut by 7 bases and J by 8 bases, with 15 bases left in between. This CDR3 is CASTQGWVDTIYF. The DNA of the CDR3 is TGTGCCAGCACCCAGGGTTGGGTAGACACCATATATTTT.

The gene calls are TRBV3-1 (or the pseudogene TRBV3-2) and TRBJ1-6; 9 bases match TRBD1. Germline loops: CDR1 LGHDT, CDR2 YNNKEL (reference sequence). V dropped 5 bases and J dropped 10; count of bases not matched to a gene: 9. There are 15 residues in the CDR3. CDR3 sequence: CASSMNRGLGSPLHF. CDR3 in DNA: TGTGCCAGCAGCATGAACAGGGGGCTAGGATCACCCCTCCACTTT.